This T cell receptor beta chain was captured in a study of T-cell memory formation after mild COVID-19 (dated by TCRdb to the early 2020s). Notes on the research overall: TCR sequence clusters from the two donors were found to be largely donor specific. In two donors, T-cell clones that expanded and contracted after mild COVID-19 were followed by sequencing TCRalpha and TCRbeta repertoires longitudinally. The cohort comprised two young, previously healthy adult volunteers, one female and one male. On the study overall, not on this receptor specifically: Some responding clones were detected in pre-infection memory, which suggested that pre-existing cross-reactive memory T cells had joined the SARS-CoV-2 response. Clones contracting from day 15 to 85 had balanced CD4/CD8 phenotypes, while a second wave expanding from day 15 to 37 was biased towards CD4+. The study covered only a couple of mild cases, and larger cohorts including severe cases with pre-infection samples were considered necessary. SARS-CoV-2 specificity of the second-wave clones peaking on day 37 was not confirmed. Contracting CD4+ clones were found mainly in CM and EM memory subsets, while CD8+ clones were enriched in EMRA.

V ends up 6 bases short and J 0 bases short, with an unmatched junction base count of 4. Its CDR3 holds 15 amino acids, cysteine through phenylalanine. The read is trimmed to its CDR3 DNA, 45 bases read in frame from base 1. From a lookup of the germline V gene, CDR1 and CDR2 are MDHEN and SYDVKM. In this sample, this clonotype turned up a few times. The antigen this receptor binds is unknown. No quality values exist for individual bases; no much larger clone is one base distant. Instrument on record: Illumina NovaSeq 6000. TCRalpha and TCRbeta cDNA libraries were constructed by 5'RACE with constant-segment primers, with sample barcodes and unique molecular identifiers being introduced. Trizol reagent was used to extract RNA from every sample. Libraries were amplified in two PCR steps, with a second sample barcode and Illumina TruSeq adapters added in the second step. Libraries were sequenced on an Illumina NovaSeq with 2 x 150 bp paired-end reads. The original methods were these. Reads were demultiplexed and collapsed into UMI-guided consensus sequences with migec v1.2.7. Using mixcr v2.1.11, UMI consensuses were aligned to TRA and TRB V and J templates and then assembled into clonotypes. A clonotype was counted as expanded or contracted only when both edgeR and NoisET called the clonotype significant, with the noise models trained on biological replicates. For edgeR calls, a false discovery rate-adjusted p below 0.01 and a log2 fold-change threshold of 1 were applied. As an exploratory analysis of dynamics, max-normalized trajectories of the 1000 most abundant clonotypes were examined with PCA combined with hierarchical clustering. The CD4 or CD8 phenotype of responding clones was assigned using the separately sequenced CD4+ and CD8+ repertoires. TCRdb redid the processing of the public reads, applying fastp at Q25 and MiXCR, and retained in-frame beta chains. CDR3 protein duplicates are merged, each entry listing the most common genes and DNA. The V and J calls reflect TCRdb's pipeline rather than the authors' work. Here the sample has 190,000 or so distinct CDR3 sequences; about 10% occur a single time. The ten largest clones take up approximately 2.8% of the sample.

Ficoll-Paque density gradient centrifugation was the method used to isolate PBMCs. This sequence was found in a man aged 18 to 30 who had mild COVID-19 (a few samples of this study predate the infection). The sample titles of this study are shuffled in the database, so cell type and time point are left out; the donor was told from shared clones. The sequence is built from TRBV28 and TRBJ1-4, and 7 junction bases match TRBD1. Material: PBMCs or a T cell subset sorted from them (not recorded which). The CDR3 protein sequence reads: CASRPDRATNEKLFF. The DNA reads TGTGCCAGCAGGCCTGACAGGGCAACTAATGAAAAACTGTTTTTT.